A selection of T cell receptor beta chains follows, all from one sample in a study of long-term antiretroviral therapy in people with HIV. Sequencing used immunoSEQ multiplex PCR; TCRdb keeps in-frame clones, though not all of them. Here the sample spans roughly 19,000 clones, roughly 84% being singletons. The sequences come from unsorted PBMCs, collected 1.2 years after starting antiretroviral therapy. These receptors all stem from a woman aged 40 to 55 with HIV. Each CDR3 is given with its conserved first and last residue. D genes are given only for firm matches. For some rows the clone size is stated as once, few or many, or as a class when expanded; others skip it.

CDR3 protein,CDR3 DNA,clone size,D gene,CDR3 length,J gene,V gene
CASSSLYNTEAFF,TGTGCCAGCAGCTCTCTTTATAACACTGAAGCTTTCTTT,NA,NA,13,TRBJ1-1,TRBV5-6
CASKLSGFNEQFF,TGTGCCAGCAAATTAAGCGGGTTCAATGAGCAGTTCTTC,NA,NA,13,TRBJ2-1,TRBV27
CASSPDNEQFF,TGTGCCAGCAGCCCAGACAATGAGCAGTTCTTC,NA,NA,11,TRBJ2-1,TRBV9
CASSDSGIETQYF,TGTGCCAGCAGTGATAGTGGAATTGAGACCCAGTACTTC,NA,NA,13,TRBJ2-5,TRBV6-1
CASSLAGAGEQYF,TGTGCCAGCAGCTTAGCAGGGGCCGGCGAGCAGTACTTC,NA,NA,13,TRBJ2-7,TRBV7-2
CASSLRQVEAFF,TGTGCCAGCAGTTTACGGCAGGTTGAAGCTTTCTTT,NA,NA,12,TRBJ1-1,TRBV28
CASRGQGVNTEAFF,TGTGCCAGCAGGGGACAGGGTGTGAACACTGAAGCTTTCTTT,NA,TRBD1,14,TRBJ1-1,TRBV6-1
CASSYLRQFRTEAFF,TGTGCCAGCAGTTATCTGAGACAGTTTAGGACTGAAGCTTTCTTT,NA,NA,15,TRBJ1-1,TRBV28
CSVEVGGGYGYTF,TGCAGCGTTGAAGTTGGGGGTGGCTATGGCTACACCTTC,once,NA,13,TRBJ1-2,TRBV29-1
CASSPQTSGPQETQYF,TGTGCCAGCAGCCCGCAGACTAGCGGACCCCAAGAGACCCAGTACTTC,NA,TRBD2,16,TRBJ2-5,TRBV5-4
CASSWTIDPAPPEQYF,TGCGCCAGCAGCTGGACTATTGACCCGGCGCCTCCCGAGCAGTACTTC,NA,NA,16,TRBJ2-7,TRBV5-1
CASTPGPTNEKLFF,TGTGCCAGCACCCCAGGGCCAACTAATGAAAAACTGTTTTTT,NA,NA,14,TRBJ1-4,TRBV6-1
CASSMPRQGSRTYGYTF,TGTGCCAGTAGTATGCCCCGACAGGGATCACGAACTTATGGCTACACCTTC,NA,TRBD1,17,TRBJ1-2,TRBV19
CASSNGPTKPYEQYF,TGTGCCAGCAGCAACGGACCAACGAAACCCTACGAGCAGTACTTC,NA,NA,15,TRBJ2-7,TRBV9
CASRTGQGNYNEQFF,TGTGCCAGTAGGACGGGACAGGGGAACTACAATGAGCAGTTCTTC,NA,TRBD1,15,TRBJ2-1,TRBV19
CASSIEGRTEAFF,TGTGCCAGTAGTATAGAGGGTAGAACTGAAGCTTTCTTT,few,NA,13,TRBJ1-1,TRBV19
CASSQSVFRISCQETQYF,TGCGCCAGCAGTCAATCAGTGTTTAGGATCTCCTGCCAAGAGACCCAGTACTTC,NA,NA,18,TRBJ2-5,TRBV23-1